These T cell receptor beta chains were read from a single sample in a study of identical twins. TCRdb re-called the 5' RACE reads with MiXCR, one entry per CDR3 protein. The sample comprises around 1.7 million distinct CDR3 sequences, more than 30% of which are singletons, and 0.25% to 0.3% rests with the top ten. The specimen sequenced was cord blood. The receptors come from a newborn girl in good health. CDR3s include the opening cysteine and the closing phenylalanine or tryptophan. Fields, in order: D gene, J gene, clone size, V gene, CDR3 DNA, CDR3 protein. D genes are given only for firm matches. Clone size is not always given. Where it is, it says once, few, many or a class for expanded clones.

>.|TRBJ2-5|few|TRBV5-6
TGTGCCAGCAGCTTGGTGACGGGCAAGAGTACCCAGTACTTC
CASSLVTGKSTQYF
>TRBD2|TRBJ2-1|.|TRBV6-2/TRBV6-3
TGTGCCAGCAGTTGGGACGGGGGGGGTGAGCAGTTCTTC
CASSWDGGGEQFF
>TRBD1|TRBJ1-5|.|TRBV19
TGTGCCAGTAGTAAACTCTCTCAGGGGGCCTATCAGCCCCAGCATTTT
CASSKLSQGAYQPQHF
>TRBD2|TRBJ2-7|.|TRBV4-2
TGTACCAGCAGCCAAGAACTAGCGGGGCCCTACGAGCAGTACTTC
CTSSQELAGPYEQYF
>.|TRBJ2-4|few|TRBV7-9
TGTGCCAGCAGCTTAGGATCTTTACGACTGGTAGCCAAAAACATTCAGTACTTC
CASSLGSLRLVAKNIQYF
>.|TRBJ2-5|many|TRBV27
TGTGCCAGCAGTTCATACAGGAAAGAGACCCAGTACTTC
CASSSYRKETQYF
>TRBD2|TRBJ2-3|many|TRBV14
TGTGCCAGCAGCCAAGATTCTAGCGGGAGAGATACGCAGTATTTT
CASSQDSSGRDTQYF
>.|TRBJ2-1|.|TRBV6-5
TGTGCCAGCAGTTACTCGAGGACGGACTACAATGAGCAGTTCTTC
CASSYSRTDYNEQFF
>TRBD1|TRBJ1-6|.|TRBV2
TGTGCCAGCAGTGGGACAGGGGGCGATAATTCACTCCTCCACTTT
CASSGTGGDNSLLHF
>TRBD1|TRBJ2-6|.|TRBV20-1
TGCAGTGCACTGAGGGGACAGAGAATCCTTAGGGGGGCCAACGTCCTGACTTTC
CSALRGQRILRGANVLTF
>TRBD2|TRBJ2-5|few|TRBV6-5
TGTGCCAGCAGTCGGACTAGAGGGTTAGCGGAGACCCAGTACTTC
CASSRTRGLAETQYF
>TRBD1|TRBJ1-4|.|TRBV4-2
TGTGCCAGCAGCCGGGACAGGGTCTTGGATGAAAAACTGTTTTTT
CASSRDRVLDEKLFF
>.|TRBJ2-3|.|TRBV19
TGTGCCAGTAGTATAGGGACCTACACAGATACGCAGTATTTT
CASSIGTYTDTQYF
>.|TRBJ2-3|.|TRBV20-1
TGCAGCGCCGGAGACCCCCACACAGATACGCAGTATTTT
CSAGDPHTDTQYF
>.|TRBJ2-3|.|TRBV5-1
TGCGCCAGCACCAGAGGCGACACCCGCACAGATACGCAGTATTTT
CASTRGDTRTDTQYF
>TRBD1|TRBJ2-1|.|TRBV5-1
TGCGCCAGCAGCTCGAGGGGACAGGTACATGAGCAGTTCTTC
CASSSRGQVHEQFF
>TRBD1|TRBJ2-7|many|TRBV10-1
TGTGCCAGCAGTGACAGGGGCTCCTACGAGCAGTACTTC
CASSDRGSYEQYF
>TRBD2|TRBJ2-1|.|TRBV2
TGTGCCAGCAGTTTGATAGCGGGACGCGTCAATGAGCAGTTCTTC
CASSLIAGRVNEQFF
>.|TRBJ1-2|few|TRBV6-6
TGTGCCAGCAGCGCGGACAGCGTAGCTAACTATGGCTACACCTTC
CASSADSVANYGYTF
>.|TRBJ1-1|.|TRBV29-1
TGCAGCGTTGATCGGTTTCGGGGCCCGAACACTGAAGCTTTCTTT
CSVDRFRGPNTEAFF
>.|TRBJ1-2|.|TRBV9
TGTGCCAGCGCGGAGGGACTGCATGGCTACACCTTC
CASAEGLHGYTF
>.|TRBJ1-6|.|TRBV20-1
TGCAGTGCTAGCGAGACGGGCTCACCCCTCCACTTT
CSASETGSPLHF
>.|TRBJ2-7|.|TRBV11-2
TGTGCCAGCAGCTTTGTCCAGGACACCGGTCGGTACGAGCAGTACTTC
CASSFVQDTGRYEQYF